Each of the 4 T cell receptor beta chains below was sequenced from the same sample in a study of blood T cell repertoires in COVID-19 (dated by TCRdb to about 2020). The method behind the library was the immunoSEQ multiplex PCR assay. Here the immuneACCESS table is served through TCRdb, limited to in-frame sequences with V and J called. Missing clones are a known gap in these copies; in checked studies unresolved V genes cover under half, and the rest lacks a known reason. A total of about 130,000 clones appear in this sample, about 70% of them only once. The top ten clones comprise around 6.2% of the sample. Source material: peripheral blood. The receptors stem from a man aged 80 or over with COVID-19, enrolled during active disease.

This clone was observed a handful of times. The chain is built from TRBV3-1 (or the pseudogene TRBV3-2) and TRBJ2-3; D might be TRBD2 (5 bases). V lost 0 bases to trimming and J lost 1 base, with 11 bases between them. The germline gives CDR1 LGHDT, CDR2 YNNKEL (reference sequence). The CDR3 extends over 16 amino acids. The CDR3 coding sequence is TGTGCCAGCAGCCAAGATCGATCGCGGGGCACAGATACGCAGTATTTT. It encodes CASSQDRSRGTDTQYF.

This clone was observed a few times. The chain links TRBV28 to TRBJ1-2; D not resolved. The CDR3 is made up of 13 amino acids. Looked up from germline, CDR1 is MDHEN and CDR2 is SYDVKM. Trimming stripped 2 bases from V and 4 bases from J, with 8 bases between. CDR3 in amino acids: CASSLMAFYGYTF. For the CDR3, the DNA is TGTGCCAGCAGTTTAATGGCTTTCTATGGCTACACCTTC.

V and J are TRBV19 and TRBJ2-5, with 7 positions matching TRBD1. Germline V gene data show CDR1 as LNHDA and CDR2 as SQIVND (reference sequence). J lost 4 bases, V lost 1 base, and 3 bases had no gene match. The CDR3 totals 14 residues. The CDR3 loop reads CASSIAAGGETQYF. In DNA, the CDR3 is TGTGCCAGTAGTATAGCGGCAGGGGGAGAGACCCAGTACTTC.

This chain joins TRBV7-3 and TRBJ2-6; D remains unclear. Germline V gene sequence: CDR1 SGHTA, CDR2 FQGTGA. The CDR3 is made up of 15 amino acids. V shed 3 bases and J shed 1 base, with 7 bases lying between them. The CDR3 nucleotides read TGTGCCAGCAGCTTTCCTTTATCTGGGGCCAACGTCCTGACTTTC. This sequence encodes CASSFPLSGANVLTF.